These 24 T cell receptor beta chains share one sample of origin, sequenced in a study of long-term antiretroviral therapy in people with HIV. This was the immunoSEQ v3.0 assay at survey level. Assay used: immunoSEQ multiplex PCR; TCRdb lists only in-frame clones, some missing. The sample consists of some 25,000 clones, around 88% of them appearing once. The sequencing used unsorted PBMCs, collected about 4.3 years after starting antiretroviral therapy. The receptors were gathered from a man aged 25 to 40 with HIV.

This clone has only one observation. The genes are TRBV27 and TRBJ1-5, with D unresolved. V dropped 6 bases and J dropped 8 bases, with 11 bases sitting between them. Germline V lookup: CDR1 MNHEY, CDR2 SMNVEV (reference sequence). The CDR3 sequence is 12 residues long. CDR3 amino acids: CASSRTGEPQHF. CDR3 in DNA: TGTGCCAGCAGCCGGACGGGCGAGCCCCAGCATTTT.

The chain joins TRBV30 to TRBJ2-1; 7 bases are a match to TRBD1. With V trimmed by 2 bases and J by 6 bases, 1 base remained unmatched. The CDR3 is 12 amino acids. Per germline, CDR1 GTSNPN and CDR2 SVGIG (reference sequence). The CDR3 here is CAWSHRGNEQFF. The CDR3 nucleotides read TGTGCCTGGAGTCACAGGGGCAATGAGCAGTTCTTC.

This clone was recorded only once. The gene calls are TRBV5-1 and TRBJ2-5; maybe TRBD1 (5 bases). Trimming removed 0 bases at V and 1 base at J, with 13 bases between. This CDR3 comprises 16 residues. Germline V gives CDR1 SGHRS, CDR2 YFSETQ. CDR3 loop: CASSLDTDTAQETQYF. The CDR3 nucleotides are TGCGCCAGCAGCTTGGACACGGACACCGCCCAAGAGACCCAGTACTTC.

V gene TRBV7-2 combines with J gene TRBJ2-7; 13 nucleotides match TRBD2. V gave up 1 base and J gave up 3 bases; unmatched junction bases: 0. This CDR3 region has 15 residues. Germline CDR1 reads SGHTA; CDR2 reads FQGNSA. The CDR3: CASSLGTSGGYEQYF. CDR3 DNA: TGTGCCAGCAGCTTAGGGACTAGCGGGGGCTACGAGCAGTACTTC. Drawing the rest from reference TRBV7-2 and TRBJ2-7, the complete variable domain is GAGVSQSPSNKVTEKGKDVELRCDPISGHTALYWYRQSLGQGLEFLIYFQGNSAPDKSGLPSDRFSAERTGGSVSTLTIQRTQQEDSAVYLCASSLGTSGGYEQYFGPGTRLTVT.

The J gene is TRBJ1-2, the V gene TRBV5-6, with a possible D match to TRBD1 (5 bases). The V and J ends lost 0 bases and 4 bases respectively, with 13 bases between them. The CDR3 extends over 15 amino acids. Germline CDR1 is SGHDT and CDR2 is YYEEEE. For the CDR3, the DNA is TGTGCCAGCAGCTTGGCCCTCGGCAGGGCCTATGGCTACACCTTC. Its translation is CASSLALGRAYGYTF.

The table lists this clone with a count of one. The chain uses TRBV29-1 and TRBJ2-3; 8 nucleotides align to TRBD1. This CDR3 spans 14 amino acids. Germline CDR1 and CDR2: SQVTM and ANQGSEA. With V trimmed by 3 bases and J by 5 bases, 7 bases remained unmatched. The CDR3 coding sequence is TGCAGCGTTGACAGAGACAGGGGAGGAGATACGCAGTATTTT. The encoded protein is CSVDRDRGGDTQYF.

The CDR3 nucleotides are TGCGCCAGCAGCCAAAGGGGTCAATCCTACGAGCAGTACTTC. This translates into CASSQRGQSYEQYF. The chain uses TRBV4-3 and TRBJ2-7; tentatively, D is TRBD1 (5 bases). The CDR3 runs 14 residues. Germline assignment: CDR1 LGHNA and CDR2 YSLEER. The V gene lost 2 bases and the J gene lost 1 base, with 9 bases spanning the gap.

The chain employs TRBV7-2 and TRBJ2-7; 7 positions agree with TRBD1. J lost 3 bases, V lost 3 bases, and 14 bases had no gene match. From germline, CDR1 is SGHTA and CDR2 FQGNSA. The CDR3 has 17 amino acids. CDR3 amino acids: CASSLRGGQVRIYEQYF. CDR3 sequence (DNA): TGTGCCAGCAGCTTGAGGGGCGGACAGGTTAGGATCTACGAGCAGTACTTC.

This chain joins TRBV5-1 and TRBJ2-7; 10 bases map to TRBD1. Germline CDR1 SGHRS, CDR2 YFSETQ. There are 14 residues in the CDR3. V shed 4 bases and J 6 bases; nucleotides not matched to a gene: 7. CDR3: CASSLGQGLSEQYF. CDR3 sequence (DNA): TGCGCCAGCAGCCTGGGACAGGGGCTGAGCGAGCAGTACTTC.

The rearrangement joins TRBV19 to TRBJ1-4; D unresolved. The CDR3 totals 12 residues. Trimming pared 7 bases from V and 8 bases from J, leaving 11 bases between. Per germline, CDR1 LNHDA and CDR2 SQIVND (reference sequence). Here the CDR3 reads CASNNPPEKLFF. CDR3 coding DNA: TGTGCCAGTAACAACCCGCCAGAAAAACTGTTTTTT.

This chain uses TRBV5-1 with TRBJ2-7; D is possibly TRBD1 or TRBD2 (5 bases each). Trimming left V 2 bases short and J 4 bases short, with 10 bases between. The CDR3 length is 13 residues. Germline assignment: CDR1 SGHRS and CDR2 YFSETQ. CDR3 region: CASSLLGEYEQYF. The CDR3 DNA sequence: TGCGCCAGCAGCTTACTGGGGGAATACGAGCAGTACTTC.

J is TRBJ2-3 and V is TRBV29-1; 9 bases align to TRBD2. Germline-derived CDR1 and CDR2 are SQVTM and ANQGSEA. V lost 6 bases to trimming and J lost 2 bases; unmatched junction nucleotides: 9. The CDR3 consists of 15 residues. The CDR3 bases are TGCAGCGTCGGGGGACTAGCCCTTTACACAGATACGCAGTATTTT. It translates to CSVGGLALYTDTQYF.

The chain recombines TRBV19 with TRBJ1-3; tentatively, D is TRBD1 (5 bases). The germline V gene has CDR1 LNHDA and CDR2 SQIVND (reference sequence). The length of the CDR3 is 17 residues. Trimming removed 3 bases from V and 7 bases from J, with 22 bases in between. CDR3 region: CASSMTPGKEWPNTIYF. The CDR3 bases are TGTGCCAGTAGTATGACCCCAGGGAAGGAGTGGCCTAACACCATATATTTT.

This sequence joins TRBV30 and TRBJ2-7, with D uncertain. V lost 2 bases, J lost 7 bases, and 15 bases lay in between. The V gene's germline CDR1 is GTSNPN and CDR2 SVGIG (reference sequence). This CDR3 is 13 amino acids long. The CDR3 region is CAWSFPSVREQYF. CDR3 coding DNA: TGTGCCTGGAGTTTTCCCTCGGTGAGGGAGCAGTACTTC.

CDR3 amino acids: CASSLGQSQETQYF. Written as DNA, the CDR3 is TGTGCCAGCTCCCTTGGACAGAGCCAAGAGACCCAGTACTTC. The chain links TRBV18 to TRBJ2-5; a possible D gene is TRBD1 (6 bases). V was pared by 6 bases and J by 1 base, with 12 bases between. CDR1 is KGHSH and CDR2 is LQKENI in the germline V gene. The CDR3 totals 14 residues.

V gene TRBV10-3 combines with J gene TRBJ2-7, with 11 bases aligning to TRBD2. Per germline, CDR1 ENHRY and CDR2 SYGVKD. V shed 4 bases, J shed 6 bases, and the junction held 8 bases outside the gene matches. The CDR3 is 15 amino acids. In DNA, the CDR3 is TGTGCCATCAGTGCGGGGACTAGCGGACCTCGCGAGCAGTACTTC. This translates into CAISAGTSGPREQYF.

The chain links TRBV13 to TRBJ2-1, with D hard to call. The CDR3 extends over 15 amino acids. Per germline, CDR1 PRHDT and CDR2 FYEKMQ (reference sequence). V shed 5 bases and J shed 0 bases, with 11 bases lying between them. Here the CDR3 DNA reads TGTGCCAGCAGCCCCCCGCCGGGCTCCTACAATGAGCAGTTCTTC. The encoded protein is CASSPPPGSYNEQFF.

The chain is built from TRBV5-1 and TRBJ2-3; 7 nucleotides match TRBD2. This CDR3 has 15 amino acids. The trim removed 4 bases at V and 6 bases at J, leaving 11 bases unmatched. Germline-derived CDR1 and CDR2 are SGHRS and YFSETQ. CDR3 DNA sequence: TGCGCCAGCAGCGGGGGGGGTCTCCGGCTGGATACGCAGTATTTT. Its protein is CASSGGGLRLDTQYF.

The chain is built from TRBV5-6 and TRBJ1-5; D may be TRBD1 (6 bases). Trimming cost V 4 bases and J 7 bases, with 12 bases left between them. The CDR3 extends over 13 amino acids. The germline gives CDR1 SGHDT, CDR2 YYEEEE. The CDR3 sequence is CASSPRGGQPQHF. Written as DNA, the CDR3 is TGTGCCAGCAGCCCCAGGGGAGGACAGCCCCAGCATTTT.

This sequence joins TRBV25-1 and TRBJ2-1; TRBD1 is a possible D gene (7 bases). This CDR3 has 15 amino acids. The germline gives CDR1 MGHDK, CDR2 SYGVNS. V was clipped by 6 bases and J by 2 bases, with 14 bases between them. CDR3: CASRMGGQTYNEQFF. The CDR3 DNA is TGTGCCAGCAGGATGGGGGGACAGACCTACAATGAGCAGTTCTTC.

V gene TRBV2 combines with J gene TRBJ2-1, with 7 bases matching TRBD2. Losses at the gene ends were 3 bases for V and 9 bases for J; bases not matched to a gene: 2. The V gene's germline CDR1 is SNHLY and CDR2 FYNNEI. The CDR3 loop spans 12 amino acids. This CDR3 is CASSDLAAEQFF. CDR3 bases: TGTGCCAGCAGTGACCTAGCGGCTGAGCAGTTCTTC.

CDR3 DNA: TGTGCCAGCCTGTCGCACAGGTCCGGGGAGCTGTTTTTT. Translated, it gives CASLSHRSGELFF. The chain is built from TRBV6-5 and TRBJ2-2; D may be TRBD1 (5 bases). The CDR3 covers 13 residues. CDR1 and CDR2 (germline): MNHEY, SVGAGI. V was clipped by 8 bases and J by 6 bases, with 13 bases between them.

The chain uses TRBV28 and TRBJ2-7; D not resolved. Trimming cost V 6 bases and J 5 bases, with 11 bases left between them. The germline CDR1 and CDR2 sequences are MDHEN and SYDVKM. There are 12 residues in the CDR3. The CDR3, as DNA: TGTGCCAGCAGGGACCGGTTACACGAGCAGTACTTC. This gives the protein CASRDRLHEQYF.

The rearrangement joins TRBV6-1 to TRBJ1-5; D is ambiguous. The CDR3 has 11 residues. Trimming removed 6 bases from V and 9 bases from J, with 9 bases in between. CDR1 is MNHNS and CDR2 is SASEGT in the germline V gene. CDR3 sequence reads: CASSLSPPQHF. The CDR3 nucleotides are TGTGCCAGCAGCCTGTCTCCGCCCCAGCATTTT.